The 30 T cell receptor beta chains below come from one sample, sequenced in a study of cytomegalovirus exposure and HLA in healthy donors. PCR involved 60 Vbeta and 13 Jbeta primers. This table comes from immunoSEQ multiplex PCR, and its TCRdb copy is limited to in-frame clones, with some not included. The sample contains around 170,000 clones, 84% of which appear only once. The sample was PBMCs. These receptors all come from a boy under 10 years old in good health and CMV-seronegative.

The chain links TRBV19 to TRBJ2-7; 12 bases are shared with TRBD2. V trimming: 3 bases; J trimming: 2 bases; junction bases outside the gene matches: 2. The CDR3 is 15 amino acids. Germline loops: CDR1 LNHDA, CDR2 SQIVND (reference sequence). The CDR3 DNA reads TGTGCCAGTAGTATGGGACTAGCGGGTACCTACGAGCAGTACTTC. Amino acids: CASSMGLAGTYEQYF.

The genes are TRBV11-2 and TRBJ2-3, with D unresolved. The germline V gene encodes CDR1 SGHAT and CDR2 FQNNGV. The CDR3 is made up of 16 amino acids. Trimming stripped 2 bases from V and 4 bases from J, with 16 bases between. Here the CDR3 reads CASSLMGLHYSDTQYF. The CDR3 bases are TGTGCCAGCAGCTTAATGGGCCTTCATTACTCAGATACGCAGTATTTT.

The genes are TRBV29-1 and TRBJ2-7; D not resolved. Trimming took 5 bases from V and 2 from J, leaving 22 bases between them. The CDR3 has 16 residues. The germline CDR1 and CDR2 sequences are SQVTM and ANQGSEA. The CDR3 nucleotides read TGCAGCGTTTCCCAAGATAGAGAGCGCCAGCCCTACGAGCAGTACTTC. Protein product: CSVSQDRERQPYEQYF.

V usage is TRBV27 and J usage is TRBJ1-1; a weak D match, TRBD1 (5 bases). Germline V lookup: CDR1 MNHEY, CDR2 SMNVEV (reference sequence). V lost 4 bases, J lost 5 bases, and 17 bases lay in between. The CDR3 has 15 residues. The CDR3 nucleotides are TGTGCCAGCAGTTCCCTAGACAAGGGGTGGACTGAAGCTTTCTTT. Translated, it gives CASSSLDKGWTEAFF.

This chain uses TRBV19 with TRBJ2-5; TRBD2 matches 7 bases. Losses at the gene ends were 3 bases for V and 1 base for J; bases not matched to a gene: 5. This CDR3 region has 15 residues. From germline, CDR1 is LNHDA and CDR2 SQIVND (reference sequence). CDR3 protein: CASSIMGGSQETQYF. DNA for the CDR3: TGTGCCAGTAGTATTATGGGCGGGAGCCAAGAGACCCAGTACTTC.

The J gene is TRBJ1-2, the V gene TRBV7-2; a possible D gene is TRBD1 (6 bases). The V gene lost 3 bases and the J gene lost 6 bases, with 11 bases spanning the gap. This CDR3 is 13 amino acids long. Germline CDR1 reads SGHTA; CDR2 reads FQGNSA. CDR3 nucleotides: TGTGCCAGCAGCTTCGACAGGCGGCATGGCTACACCTTC. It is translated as CASSFDRRHGYTF. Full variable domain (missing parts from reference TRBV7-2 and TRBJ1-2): GAGVSQSPSNKVTEKGKDVELRCDPISGHTALYWYRQSLGQGLEFLIYFQGNSAPDKSGLPSDRFSAERTGGSVSTLTIQRTQQEDSAVYLCASSFDRRHGYTFGSGTRLTVV.

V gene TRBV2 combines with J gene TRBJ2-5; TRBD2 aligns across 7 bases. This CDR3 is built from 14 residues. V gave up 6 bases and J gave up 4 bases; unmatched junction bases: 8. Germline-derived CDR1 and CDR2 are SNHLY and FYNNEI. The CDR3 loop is CASRGGLGRETQYF. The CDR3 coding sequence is TGTGCCAGCAGGGGAGGACTAGGACGAGAGACCCAGTACTTC.

In DNA, the CDR3 is TGTGCCAGCAGCTATACAGGGGAACGACTTTACGAGCAGTACTTC. Translation gives CASSYTGERLYEQYF. This rearrangement joins TRBV7-2 to TRBJ2-7; 7 bases align to TRBD1. Losses at the gene ends were 4 bases for V and 4 bases for J; bases not matched to a gene: 10. The CDR3 is 15 residues long. CDR1 and CDR2 (germline): SGHTA, FQGNSA.

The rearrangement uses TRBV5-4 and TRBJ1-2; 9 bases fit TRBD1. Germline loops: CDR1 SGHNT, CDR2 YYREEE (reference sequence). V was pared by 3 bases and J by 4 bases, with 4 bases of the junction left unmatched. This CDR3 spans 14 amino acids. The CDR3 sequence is CASSWKDRGYGYTF. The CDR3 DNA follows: TGTGCCAGCAGCTGGAAGGACAGGGGCTATGGCTACACCTTC. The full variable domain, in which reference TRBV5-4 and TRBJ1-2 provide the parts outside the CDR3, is ETGVTQSPTHLIKTRGQQVTLRCSSQSGHNTVSWYQQALGQGPQFIFQYYREEENGRGNFPPRFSGLQFPNYSSELNVNALELDDSALYLCASSWKDRGYGYTFGSGTRLTVV.

Here the CDR3 DNA reads TGTGCCAGCAGCCTTTTACAGGAGCAGTTCTTC. As protein: CASSLLQEQFF. The rearrangement uses TRBV6-6 and TRBJ2-1; no clear D. The CDR3 is 11 residues long. V lost 6 bases, J lost 10 bases, and 10 bases lay in between. Germline CDR1 and CDR2: MNHNY and SVGAGI (reference sequence).

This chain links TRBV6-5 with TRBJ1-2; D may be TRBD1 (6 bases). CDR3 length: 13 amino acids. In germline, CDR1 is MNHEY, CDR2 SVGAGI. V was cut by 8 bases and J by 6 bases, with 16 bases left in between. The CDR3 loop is CASVRARGNGYTF. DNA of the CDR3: TGTGCCAGCGTTAGGGCCAGGGGCAATGGCTACACCTTC.

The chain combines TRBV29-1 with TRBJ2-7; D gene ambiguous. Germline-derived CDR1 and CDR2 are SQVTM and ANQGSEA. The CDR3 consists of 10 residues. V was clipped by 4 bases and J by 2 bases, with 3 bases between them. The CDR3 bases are TGCAGCGTTGTAGCCTACGAGCAGTACTTC. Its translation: CSVVAYEQYF.

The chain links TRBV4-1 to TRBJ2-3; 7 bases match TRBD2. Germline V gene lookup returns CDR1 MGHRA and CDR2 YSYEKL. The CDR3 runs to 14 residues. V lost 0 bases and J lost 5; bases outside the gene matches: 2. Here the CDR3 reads CASSQDTGGDTQYF. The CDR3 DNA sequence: TGCGCCAGCAGCCAAGATACGGGGGGAGATACGCAGTATTTT.

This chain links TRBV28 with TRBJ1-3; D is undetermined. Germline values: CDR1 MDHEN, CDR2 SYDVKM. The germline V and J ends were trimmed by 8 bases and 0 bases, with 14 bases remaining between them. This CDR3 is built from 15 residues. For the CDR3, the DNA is TGTGCCAGCGTGCGGGGTCCGTTCTCTGGAAACACCATATATTTT. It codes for CASVRGPFSGNTIYF.

The CDR3 DNA sequence: TGTGCCACCAGCAGGTCTCGGCCGGAGGAGCAGTACTTC. Its translation is CATSRSRPEEQYF. The chain combines TRBV15 with TRBJ2-7; D not resolved. The germline V gene has CDR1 LNHNV and CDR2 YYDKDF (reference sequence). V lost 3 bases, J lost 7 bases, and 13 bases lay in between. The CDR3 runs to 13 residues.

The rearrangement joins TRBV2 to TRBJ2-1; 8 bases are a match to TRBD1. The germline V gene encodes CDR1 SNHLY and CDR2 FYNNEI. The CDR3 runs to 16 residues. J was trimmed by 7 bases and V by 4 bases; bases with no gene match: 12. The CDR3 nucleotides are TGTGCCAGCAGTGTTCCCGACAGGGGCGGTGGGAATGAGCAGTTCTTC. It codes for CASSVPDRGGGNEQFF.

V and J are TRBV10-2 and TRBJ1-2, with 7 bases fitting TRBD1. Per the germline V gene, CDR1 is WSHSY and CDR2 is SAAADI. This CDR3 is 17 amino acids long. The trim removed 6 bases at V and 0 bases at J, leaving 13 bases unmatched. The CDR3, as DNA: TGCGCCAGCAGCGCGGATACGGGACAGCCAACTAACTATGGCTACACCTTC. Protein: CASSADTGQPTNYGYTF.

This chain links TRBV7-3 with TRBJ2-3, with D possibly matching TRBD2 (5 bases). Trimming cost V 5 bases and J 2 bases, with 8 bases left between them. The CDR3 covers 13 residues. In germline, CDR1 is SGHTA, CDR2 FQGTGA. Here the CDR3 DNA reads TGTGCCAGCAGCGGGGAGCACACAGATACGCAGTATTTT. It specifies CASSGEHTDTQYF.

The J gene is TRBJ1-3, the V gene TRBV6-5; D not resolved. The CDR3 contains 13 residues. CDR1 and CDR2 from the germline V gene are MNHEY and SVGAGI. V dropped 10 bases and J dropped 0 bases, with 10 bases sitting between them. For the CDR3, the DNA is TGTGCCATCGAAGGGAGCTCTGGAAACACCATATATTTT. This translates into CAIEGSSGNTIYF.

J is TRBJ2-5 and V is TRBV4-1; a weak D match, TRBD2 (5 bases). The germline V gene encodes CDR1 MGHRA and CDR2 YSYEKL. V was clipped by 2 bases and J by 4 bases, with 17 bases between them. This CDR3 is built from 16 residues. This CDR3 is CASSQKGRTSSETQYF. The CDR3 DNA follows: TGCGCCAGCAGCCAAAAAGGGCGAACTAGTTCAGAGACCCAGTACTTC.

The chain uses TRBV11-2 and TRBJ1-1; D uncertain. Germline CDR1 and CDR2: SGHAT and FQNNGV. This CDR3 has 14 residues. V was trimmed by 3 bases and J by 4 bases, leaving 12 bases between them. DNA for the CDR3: TGTGCCAGCAGCTTTAGCACAATGAGCACTGAAGCTTTCTTT. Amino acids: CASSFSTMSTEAFF.

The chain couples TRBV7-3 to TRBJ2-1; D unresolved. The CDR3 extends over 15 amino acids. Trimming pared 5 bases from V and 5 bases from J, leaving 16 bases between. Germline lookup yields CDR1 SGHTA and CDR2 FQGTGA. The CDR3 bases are TGTGCCAGCAGCCTTCTGGGCCTGGCTAACAATGAGCAGTTCTTC. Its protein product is CASSLLGLANNEQFF.

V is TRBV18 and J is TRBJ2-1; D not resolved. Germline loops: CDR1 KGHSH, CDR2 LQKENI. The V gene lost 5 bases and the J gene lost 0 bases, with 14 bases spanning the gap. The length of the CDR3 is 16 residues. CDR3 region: CASSYSRRSSYNEQFF. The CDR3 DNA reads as TGTGCCAGCTCATATTCCAGGCGAAGCTCCTACAATGAGCAGTTCTTC.

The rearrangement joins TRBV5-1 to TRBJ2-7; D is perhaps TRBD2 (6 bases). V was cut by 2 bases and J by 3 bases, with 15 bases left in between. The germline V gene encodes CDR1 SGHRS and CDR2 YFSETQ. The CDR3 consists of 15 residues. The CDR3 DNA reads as TGCGCCAGCAGCTTTAGGGGAGGTAGGGACTACGAGCAGTACTTC. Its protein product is CASSFRGGRDYEQYF. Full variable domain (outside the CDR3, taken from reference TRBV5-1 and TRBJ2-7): KAGVTQTPRYLIKTRGQQVTLSCSPISGHRSVSWYQQTPGQGLQFLFEYFSETQRNKGNFPGRFSGRQFSNSRSEMNVSTLELGDSALYLCASSFRGGRDYEQYFGPGTRLTVT.

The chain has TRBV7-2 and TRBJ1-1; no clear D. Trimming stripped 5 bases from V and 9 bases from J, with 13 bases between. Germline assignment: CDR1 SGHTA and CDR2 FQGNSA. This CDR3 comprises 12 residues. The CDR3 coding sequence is TGTGCCAGCAGCGTCCCGGGGTTGAAAGCTTTCTTT. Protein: CASSVPGLKAFF.

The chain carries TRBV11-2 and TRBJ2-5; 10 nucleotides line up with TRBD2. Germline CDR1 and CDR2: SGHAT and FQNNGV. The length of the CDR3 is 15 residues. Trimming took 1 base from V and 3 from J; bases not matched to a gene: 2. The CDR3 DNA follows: TGTGCCAGCAGCTTAGTTGGACTAGCGGAAGAGACCCAGTACTTC. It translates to CASSLVGLAEETQYF.

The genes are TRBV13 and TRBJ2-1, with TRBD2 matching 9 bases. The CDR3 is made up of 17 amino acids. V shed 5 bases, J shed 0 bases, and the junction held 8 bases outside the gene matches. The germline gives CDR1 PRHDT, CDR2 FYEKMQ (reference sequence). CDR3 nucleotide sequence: TGTGCCAGCAGCCCAGCGGGAGGTTCCTTCTCCTACAATGAGCAGTTCTTC. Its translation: CASSPAGGSFSYNEQFF. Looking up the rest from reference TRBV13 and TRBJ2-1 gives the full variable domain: AAGVIQSPRHLIKEKRETATLKCYPIPRHDTVYWYQQGPGQDPQFLISFYEKMQSDKGSIPDRFSAQQFSDYHSELNMSSLELGDSALYFCASSPAGGSFSYNEQFFGPGTRLTVL.

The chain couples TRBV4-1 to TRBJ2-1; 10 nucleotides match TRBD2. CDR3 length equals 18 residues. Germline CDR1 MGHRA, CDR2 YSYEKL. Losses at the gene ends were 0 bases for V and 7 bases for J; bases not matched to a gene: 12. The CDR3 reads CASSQDPVIAGGKNEQFF. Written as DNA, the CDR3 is TGCGCCAGCAGCCAAGACCCCGTTATAGCGGGAGGTAAGAATGAGCAGTTCTTC.

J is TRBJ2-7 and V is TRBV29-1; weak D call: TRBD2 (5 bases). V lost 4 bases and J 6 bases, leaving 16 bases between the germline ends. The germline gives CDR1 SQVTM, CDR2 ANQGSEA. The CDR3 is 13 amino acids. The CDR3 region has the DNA TGCAGCGTTGGAGGACTGACTCGGTCCGAGCAGTACTTC. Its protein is CSVGGLTRSEQYF.

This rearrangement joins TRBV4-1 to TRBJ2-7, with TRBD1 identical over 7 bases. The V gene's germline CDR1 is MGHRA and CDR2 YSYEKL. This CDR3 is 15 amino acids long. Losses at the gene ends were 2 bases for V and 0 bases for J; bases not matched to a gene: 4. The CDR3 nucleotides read TGCGCCAGCAGCCAATACGACAGGGACTCCTACGAGCAGTACTTC. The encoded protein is CASSQYDRDSYEQYF.